Listed below are T cell receptor beta chains from one sample, sequenced in a study of blood T cell repertoires in COVID-19. TCRdb's table, derived via immunoSEQ multiplex PCR, lists solely in-frame clones and lacks some. The sample gives 100,000 to 150,000 clones, roughly 89% of which show up once; around 4.5% is in the top ten. Sequencing was performed on peripheral blood. These receptors were collected from a man in his 60s with COVID-19, enrolled during active disease. Both conserved end residues are part of each CDR3. Fields, in order: CDR3 length, V gene, D gene, J gene, clone size, CDR3 protein, CDR3 DNA. D genes are given only for firm matches. The size of a clone is reported for some rows only, either as once, few or many, or as a class for expanded clones.

>15|TRBV28|TRBD1|TRBJ1-2|many
CASRNTGGRRIGYTF
TGTGCCAGCAGGAATACAGGGGGCCGCCGAATTGGCTACACCTTC
>16|TRBV25-1|TRBD1|TRBJ2-2|NA
CASSGFQGTGAGELFF
TGTGCCAGCAGTGGGTTCCAAGGGACAGGGGCCGGGGAGCTGTTTTTT
>13|TRBV6-5|NA|TRBJ1-1|NA
CASRGGGRTEAFF
TGTGCCAGCAGGGGGGGAGGGCGCACTGAAGCTTTCTTT
>14|TRBV5-1|TRBD1|TRBJ1-2|NA
CASSLGQGNYGYTF
TGCGCCAGCAGCTTGGGACAGGGAAACTATGGCTACACCTTC
>15|TRBV30|NA|TRBJ1-4|NA
CAWSLGGAANEKLFF
TGTGCCTGGAGCCTGGGAGGGGCGGCTAATGAAAAACTGTTTTTT
>17|TRBV5-5|TRBD1|TRBJ1-3|once
CASSLGPTGAAGNTIYF
TGTGCCAGCAGCTTGGGCCCCACAGGGGCGGCCGGAAACACCATATATTTT
>13|TRBV7-9|TRBD1|TRBJ2-7|once
CASSINTGAEQYF
TGTGCCAGCAGCATAAATACAGGGGCCGAGCAGTACTTC
>15|TRBV5-1|TRBD1|TRBJ1-4|NA
CASSRAGTENEKLFF
TGCGCCAGCAGCCGGGCCGGGACAGAGAATGAAAAACTGTTTTTT
>19|TRBV6-2/TRBV6-3|TRBD1|TRBJ2-1|NA
CASSYSTYPTGEWGNEQFF
TGTGCCAGCAGTTACTCAACGTACCCGACAGGGGAGTGGGGGAATGAGCAGTTCTTC
>14|TRBV19|TRBD1|TRBJ1-1|NA
CASSIDRGNTEAFF
TGTGCCAGTAGTATTGACAGGGGAAACACTGAAGCTTTCTTT
>14|TRBV5-4|NA|TRBJ1-2|few
CASSLGGVRYGYTF
TGTGCCAGCAGCCTCGGAGGAGTACGCTATGGCTACACCTTC
>13|TRBV2|NA|TRBJ1-3|NA
CASRDSLENTIYF
TGTGCCAGCAGGGACAGTTTGGAAAACACCATATATTTT
>16|TRBV7-8|TRBD1|TRBJ2-1|NA
CASSVRWDRVYSEQFF
TGTGCCAGCAGCGTAAGATGGGACAGGGTCTATAGTGAGCAGTTCTTC
>16|TRBV6-5|NA|TRBJ1-4|NA
CASSYSMVATNEKLFF
TGTGCCAGCAGTTACTCGATGGTAGCAACTAATGAAAAACTGTTTTTT
>15|TRBV5-1|NA|TRBJ1-1|NA
CASSSTMTGGTEAFF
TGCGCCAGCAGCTCGACGATGACGGGGGGCACTGAAGCTTTCTTT
>15|TRBV9|NA|TRBJ1-1|NA
CASRDLGGANTEAFF
TGTGCCAGCAGAGACTTGGGAGGGGCAAACACTGAAGCTTTCTTT
>14|TRBV30|NA|TRBJ1-2|NA
CALLLKRASYGYTF
TGTGCCCTTCTACTTAAGAGGGCGTCCTATGGCTACACCTTC
>14|TRBV6-5|NA|TRBJ1-6|NA
CASSYGQPNSPLHF
TGTGCCAGCAGTTACGGGCAACCTAATTCACCCCTCCACTTT
>14|TRBV4-2|NA|TRBJ1-4|NA
CASSLTGTNEKLFF
TGTGCCAGCAGCTTAACGGGGACTAATGAAAAACTGTTTTTT
>15|TRBV5-6|NA|TRBJ2-7|NA
CASSLDDNTRYEQYF
TGTGCCAGCAGCTTGGACGACAATACGCGCTACGAGCAGTACTTC
>16|TRBV4-2|TRBD2|TRBJ2-3|NA
CASSRSELAGTDTQYF
TGTGCCAGCAGCCGAAGTGAGCTAGCGGGCACAGATACGCAGTATTTT
>17|TRBV7-2|NA|TRBJ2-7|few
CASSLAAGAKRAYEQYF
TGTGCCAGCAGCTTGGCGGCAGGGGCCAAAAGGGCCTACGAGCAGTACTTC
>14|TRBV18|NA|TRBJ1-5|NA
CASSPRPGDQPQHF
TGTGCCAGCTCACCACGGCCAGGGGATCAGCCCCAGCATTTT
>11|TRBV30|NA|TRBJ1-4|NA
CAWSIREKLFF
TGTGCCTGGAGTATCCGGGAAAAACTGTTTTTT
>14|TRBV19|NA|TRBJ1-2|NA
CASSITGDIGGYTF
TGTGCCAGTAGTATTACGGGGGATATCGGTGGCTACACCTTC
>15|TRBV7-2|NA|TRBJ1-3|NA
CASSFTGYDGNTIYF
TGTGCCAGCAGCTTTACAGGATACGACGGAAACACCATATATTTT